The 23 T cell receptor beta chains reported below all come from one sample, sequenced in a study of shared clonotypes between healthy human individuals. Produced via immunoSEQ multiplex PCR; TCRdb's table is partial and in-frame only. Among roughly 500,000 clones listed, around 75% were seen once. Source material: PBMCs. All receptors derive from a woman in her thirties or forties in good health. Some clones in this sample may be carry-over from other donors' samples.

The gene calls are TRBV28 and TRBJ1-4; D perhaps matches TRBD1 (5 bases). The CDR3 is made up of 15 amino acids. Germline values: CDR1 MDHEN, CDR2 SYDVKM. The ends were cut back, 3 bases at V and 0 bases at J, with 8 bases in the middle. The CDR3 here is CASSLRGATNEKLFF. CDR3 sequence (DNA): TGTGCCAGCAGTTTGCGGGGGGCAACTAATGAAAAACTGTTTTTT.

The chain employs TRBV15 and TRBJ2-1, with D perhaps matching TRBD2 (5 bases). Germline V gives CDR1 LNHNV, CDR2 YYDKDF (reference sequence). This CDR3 has 13 residues. V was pared by 4 bases and J by 8 bases, with 12 bases between. Here the CDR3 DNA reads TGTGCCACCAGCAAGGACTTCTCACATGAGCAGTTCTTC. It is translated as CATSKDFSHEQFF.

This clone turned up a few times. The chain is built from TRBV11-2 and TRBJ2-2, with 14 positions matching TRBD2. V was clipped by 5 bases and J by 7 bases; unmatched bases: 3. This CDR3 has 15 amino acids. Germline V gene data show CDR1 as SGHAT and CDR2 as FQNNGV. The CDR3 region has the DNA TGTGCCAGCAGCGGACTAGCGGGGGGCGTCGGGGAGCTGTTTTTT. This encodes CASSGLAGGVGELFF.

This clone was detected once. This chain joins TRBV5-1 and TRBJ2-7; D may be TRBD2 (6 bases). The germline V and J ends were trimmed by 0 bases and 6 bases, with 13 bases remaining between them. This CDR3 is built from 14 residues. Germline V gene sequence: CDR1 SGHRS, CDR2 YFSETQ. For the CDR3, the DNA is TGCGCCAGCAGCTTGGCCGGCGGGACGCGCGAGCAGTACTTC. Translation: CASSLAGGTREQYF.

This chain connects TRBV10-3 to TRBJ1-2; 9 nucleotides line up with TRBD1. Germline assignment: CDR1 ENHRY and CDR2 SYGVKD. With 0 bases clipped from V and 5 bases from J, the junction kept 7 bases outside the gene matches. There are 16 residues in the CDR3. This CDR3 is CAISESRGQGVYGYTF. CDR3 nucleotide sequence: TGTGCCATCAGTGAGTCGAGGGGACAGGGTGTTTATGGCTACACCTTC.

This chain links TRBV11-2 with TRBJ1-3, with D unresolved. With 5 bases removed from V and 0 bases from J, the gap between germline ends came to 17 bases. Per the germline V gene, CDR1 is SGHAT and CDR2 is FQNNGV. The CDR3 has 17 amino acids. The CDR3 loop is CASSPRGSSHSGNTIYF. The CDR3, as DNA: TGTGCCAGCAGCCCCCGTGGCAGCTCGCACTCTGGAAACACCATATATTTT.

The V gene is TRBV18, the J gene TRBJ1-2; 8 positions match TRBD1. This CDR3 region has 15 residues. Germline CDR1 KGHSH, CDR2 LQKENI. The trim removed 0 bases at V and 4 bases at J, leaving 4 bases unmatched. In nucleotides, the CDR3 is TGTGCCAGCTCACCACCGACAGGGGTCTCCTATGGCTACACCTTC. Translating gives CASSPPTGVSYGYTF.

The DNA of the CDR3 is TGTGCCAGCAAGGGACTAGCGGGATACAATGAGCAGTTCTTC. Translation: CASKGLAGYNEQFF. The V gene is TRBV28, the J gene TRBJ2-1; 13 nucleotides match TRBD2. The CDR3 consists of 14 residues. Germline V gene lookup returns CDR1 MDHEN and CDR2 SYDVKM. Trimming removed 7 bases from V and 4 bases from J; junction bases left unmatched: 1.

The CDR3 region is CASSFDGTNTGELFF. DNA for the CDR3: TGTGCCAGCAGCTTTGACGGGACTAACACCGGGGAGCTGTTTTTT. The chain links TRBV11-1 to TRBJ2-2; tentatively, D is TRBD2 (6 bases). CDR1 and CDR2 from the germline V gene are SGHAT and FQDESV (reference sequence). The V end lost 3 bases, the J end lost 2 bases, and 10 bases lay between the germline ends. The CDR3 has 15 residues.

The CDR3 spells CASSLGQPKNTGELFF. The CDR3 DNA is TGTGCCAGCAGCTTAGGACAACCGAAGAACACCGGGGAGCTGTTTTTT. The V call is TRBV11-3, the J call TRBJ2-2; D is uncertain. Germline V gene sequence: CDR1 SGHNT, CDR2 YENEEA. CDR3 length: 16 residues. V shed 1 base and J shed 1 base, with 10 bases lying between them.

This chain connects TRBV2 to TRBJ2-1, with 12 bases fitting TRBD2. Germline V gene lookup returns CDR1 SNHLY and CDR2 FYNNEI. The trim removed 6 bases at V and 5 bases at J, leaving 5 bases unmatched. The CDR3 loop spans 15 amino acids. The CDR3 DNA reads TGTGCCAGCAGGAGACTAGCGGGAGAAAACAATGAGCAGTTCTTC. Its translation is CASRRLAGENNEQFF.

The rearrangement uses TRBV19 and TRBJ2-5, with TRBD1 matching 8 bases. This CDR3 is 14 amino acids long. CDR1 is LNHDA and CDR2 is SQIVND in the germline V gene (reference sequence). V lost 4 bases, J lost 5 bases, and 6 bases stayed unmatched. CDR3 amino acids: CASSTTTGGETQYF. The DNA of the CDR3 is TGTGCCAGTAGTACCACCACAGGGGGGGAGACCCAGTACTTC.

This chain links TRBV28 with TRBJ1-2; TRBD1 aligns across 7 bases. Germline trimming cut 2 bases from V and 3 bases from J; bases unmatched to any gene: 9. Germline CDR1 is MDHEN and CDR2 is SYDVKM. CDR3 length: 16 residues. This CDR3 is CASSLVPQGQDYGYTF. CDR3 DNA sequence: TGTGCCAGCAGTTTAGTCCCACAGGGGCAAGACTATGGCTACACCTTC.

This clone appeared once. This chain connects TRBV28 to TRBJ1-2; D is uncertain. V lost 3 bases, J lost 2 bases, and 7 bases lay in between. The CDR3 is 13 residues long. Germline V gene sequence: CDR1 MDHEN, CDR2 SYDVKM. CDR3 nucleotide sequence: TGTGCCAGCAGTTTTCTGGGGAACTATGGCTACACCTTC. Protein product: CASSFLGNYGYTF.

The chain links TRBV28 to TRBJ2-1; D unresolved. The germline V gene has CDR1 MDHEN and CDR2 SYDVKM. The V gene lost 3 bases and the J gene lost 3 bases, with 12 bases spanning the gap. CDR3 length: 15 residues. CDR3 nucleotide sequence: TGTGCCAGCAGTTTTTATTCGGCTAGCTACAATGAGCAGTTCTTC. Protein product: CASSFYSASYNEQFF.

This rearrangement joins TRBV7-3 to TRBJ2-3; no clear D gene. The CDR3 spans 14 residues. Germline V gives CDR1 SGHTA, CDR2 FQGTGA. With 1 base removed from V and 0 bases from J, the gap between germline ends came to 5 bases. CDR3 protein: CASSLSGSTDTQYF. The CDR3 DNA reads TGTGCCAGCAGCTTAAGCGGTAGCACAGATACGCAGTATTTT. The full variable domain, in which reference TRBV7-3 and TRBJ2-3 provide the parts outside the CDR3, is GAGVSQTPSNKVTEKGKYVELRCDPISGHTALYWYRQSLGQGPEFLIYFQGTGAADDSGLPNDRFFAVRPEGSVSTLKIQRTERGDSAVYLCASSLSGSTDTQYFGPGTRLTVL.

V and J are TRBV28 and TRBJ2-2; 8 bases align to TRBD2. Per the germline V gene, CDR1 is MDHEN and CDR2 is SYDVKM. With 6 bases clipped from V and 4 bases from J, the junction kept 16 bases outside the gene matches. This CDR3 is 18 amino acids long. The CDR3 nucleotides read TGTGCCAGCAGCGTTCCGGAGCGGGAGTTTCCTAGCACCGGGGAGCTGTTTTTT. Protein product: CASSVPEREFPSTGELFF.

This chain uses TRBV9 with TRBJ2-6; tentatively, D is TRBD1 (5 bases). Trimming shortened V by 0 bases and J by 0 bases, and 13 bases separated the two germline ends. The V gene's germline CDR1 is SGDLS and CDR2 YYNGEE. The CDR3 runs 18 residues. The CDR3 bases are TGTGCCAGCAGCGTAGGTGCAGGGCCTTTCTCTGGGGCCAACGTCCTGACTTTC. This encodes CASSVGAGPFSGANVLTF.

A few counts support this clone. This chain uses TRBV7-2 with TRBJ2-1; possible D gene TRBD1, 5 bases. Trimming took off 5 bases at V and 9 bases at J, with 11 bases between the two ends. The CDR3 is 12 residues long. Germline values: CDR1 SGHTA, CDR2 FQGNSA. The CDR3 DNA reads as TGTGCCAGCAGCCGACCCCAGGGTGAGCAGTTCTTC. Its protein is CASSRPQGEQFF.

The sample holds one count of this clone. The rearrangement uses TRBV5-1 and TRBJ1-4; a weak D match, TRBD1 (5 bases). The germline gives CDR1 SGHRS, CDR2 YFSETQ. V gave up 4 bases and J gave up 8 bases, with 18 bases separating them. The CDR3 is 15 residues long. For the CDR3, the DNA is TGCGCCAGCAGCCTACTTGGCGGACATGAGGAAAAACTGTTTTTT. Its translation: CASSLLGGHEEKLFF.

The chain is built from TRBV5-1 and TRBJ2-6; D gene unclear. In germline, CDR1 is SGHRS, CDR2 YFSETQ. V lost 0 bases, J lost 0 bases, and 10 bases lay in between. The CDR3 is made up of 17 amino acids. This CDR3 reads CASSLAPTGSGANVLTF. In DNA form, the CDR3 reads TGCGCCAGCAGCTTGGCCCCGACCGGCTCTGGGGCCAACGTCCTGACTTTC.

The V gene is TRBV18, the J gene TRBJ2-1, with TRBD2 matching over 13 bases. The germline V gene encodes CDR1 KGHSH and CDR2 LQKENI. The CDR3 totals 14 residues. The J segment lost 10 bases and the V segment lost 3 bases, leaving 3 bases of the junction unmatched. Written as DNA, the CDR3 is TGTGCCAGCTCACCGGGACTAGCGGGGCAAGAGCAGTTCTTC. It codes for CASSPGLAGQEQFF.

The V gene is TRBV10-3, the J gene TRBJ2-1, with 10 nucleotides matching TRBD2. V dropped 3 bases and J dropped 8; count of bases not matched to a gene: 10. CDR1 and CDR2 (germline): ENHRY, SYGVKD. CDR3 size: 16 residues. DNA of the CDR3: TGTGCCATCAGTGACCCATCTACTAGCGGGACTGATGAGCAGTTCTTC. Its protein is CAISDPSTSGTDEQFF.